This TCR beta chain came from a study of T-cell reconstitution after alpha-beta-depleted transplantation in children. Germline values: CDR1 SGHVS, CDR2 FNYEAQ. The CDR3 has 15 amino acids. This clonotype came up once. Its antigen remains unknown. One junction end disagrees with the germline gene, perhaps due to a read error. Using unique molecular identifiers, the investigators prepared the TCRbeta library. Using its own MiXCR run on the PCR reads, TCRdb lists one record per CDR3 protein. The sample records around 250,000 distinct CDR3 sequences, under 9.5% being singletons. Study observations and caveats: Surviving thymic progenitors and recipient T cells were the source of high TCRbeta diversity at day 60 in some patients. At the one-year point after transplant, T-cell counts and TCRbeta diversity were found to come mostly from T cells that had been newly produced.

The source was PBMCs, mostly from graft donor cells, collected 180 days after TCRalphabeta/CD19-depleted stem cell transplant. V usage is TRBV7-6 and J usage is TRBJ2-1, with 13 bases aligning to TRBD2. The clonotype comes from a male patient aged 5 to 17 who had a stem cell transplant for acute lymphoblastic leukemia, so the T cells may come from the graft donor. The DNA for the CDR3 is TGTGACAGCAGCTTAGGACTAGCGGGGGCAAATGAGCAGTTCTTC. Encoded protein: CDSSLGLAGANEQFF.